This TCR beta chain was found in a study of vaccination effects on CD4 cells after COVID-19. Study-wide context: BNT162b2 vaccine or mRNA-1273 vaccine was given to participants in two doses. Study-level findings and limits: Cross-reactivity toward common cold coronaviruses was confined to only 1 of 255 vaccine-induced clones in healthy vaccinees.

The CDR3 contains 14 residues. Trimming left V 4 bases short and J 0 bases short, with 9 bases between. CDR1 and CDR2 from the germline V gene are ENHRY and SYGVKD. TCRdb keeps only in-frame clones here, not all; method: immunoSEQ multiplex PCR. The data show tens of thousands of clones, 75% to 85% seen once. Viral peptide pool expansion of antigen-specific CD4+ T cells preceded sequencing in the ViraFEST assay. When less than 11 days of culture had elapsed, CD4+ T cells were isolated. It was on days 3 and 7 that half the medium was replaced with IL-2 medium. Concerning this clone itself: Its target is unknown.

This specimen consisted of CD4+ T cells from PBMCs cultured with HCoV-229E spike peptides, obtained before COVID-19 vaccination. This TCR came from a human donor who received a COVID-19 vaccine. This chain connects TRBV10-3 to TRBJ1-2; a possible D gene is TRBD1 (5 bases). For the CDR3, the DNA is TGTGCCATCAGTGCGGGGGGTTCTAACTATGGCTACACCTTC. Translated, it gives CAISAGGSNYGYTF.